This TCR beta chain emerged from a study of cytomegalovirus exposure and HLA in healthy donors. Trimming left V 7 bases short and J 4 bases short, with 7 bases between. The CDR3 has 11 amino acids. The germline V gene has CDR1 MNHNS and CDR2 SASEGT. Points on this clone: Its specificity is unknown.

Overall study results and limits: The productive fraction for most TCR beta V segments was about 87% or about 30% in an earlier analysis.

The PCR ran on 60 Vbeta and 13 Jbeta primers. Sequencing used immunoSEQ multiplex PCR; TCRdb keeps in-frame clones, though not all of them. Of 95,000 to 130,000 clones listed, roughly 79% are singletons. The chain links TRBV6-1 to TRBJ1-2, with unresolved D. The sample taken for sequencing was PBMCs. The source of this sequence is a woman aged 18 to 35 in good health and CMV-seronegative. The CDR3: CASIAFYGYTF. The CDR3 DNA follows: TGTGCCAGCATAGCTTTCTATGGCTACACCTTC.